What follows is one T cell receptor beta chain and its context. This specimen belongs to a study of blood T cell repertoires in COVID-19. Turning to the study itself: The United States, Italy and Spain were the sources of the acute and convalescent COVID-19 samples. Sources were T cells, B-cell-depleted T cells, or PBMCs; the material itself was cDNA or gDNA.

Per the study methods: Nucleated cell counts were estimated from reference gene primer amplification. This table comes from immunoSEQ multiplex PCR, and its TCRdb copy is limited to in-frame clones, with some not included. V and J calls and clone size are those listed in that table; D and trimming were worked out from the DNA. Seen here are about 160,000 clones, approximately 80% observed once, and the top ten hold roughly 9.5%. The receptor's source is a woman at least 80 years old with active or convalescent COVID-19. The sequencing input was peripheral blood.

Here the CDR3 DNA reads TGTGCCAGCAGTTTTCGGACAGGGGGCCAGTACGAGCAGTACTTC. It specifies CASSFRTGGQYEQYF. This sequence joins TRBV6-6 and TRBJ2-7; 11 bases agree with TRBD1. Losses at the gene ends were 4 bases for V and 4 bases for J; bases not matched to a gene: 6. The length of the CDR3 is 15 residues. Germline assignment: CDR1 MNHNY and CDR2 SVGAGI (reference sequence).